Following are 12 T cell receptor beta chains from one sample sequenced in a study of CD4+ T cells in melanoma. Using immunoSEQ multiplex PCR, the repertoire was profiled, and TCRdb retains in-frame clones only, with some absent. This sample has about 18,000 clones, with approximately 83% found just once. The sequencing sample was made of cells from a culture (not recorded whether cultured in vitro). The receptor set was obtained from a human donor with melanoma.

The chain couples TRBV30 to TRBJ2-3, with D maybe TRBD1 (5 bases). V was trimmed by 3 bases and J by 2 bases, leaving 9 bases between them. Germline values: CDR1 GTSNPN, CDR2 SVGIG (reference sequence). CDR3 size: 13 residues. The CDR3 sequence: CAWRKQDTDTQYF. In nucleotides, the CDR3 is TGTGCCTGGAGAAAACAGGACACAGATACGCAGTATTTT.

The chain is built from TRBV6-6 and TRBJ2-3; 12 positions match TRBD2. The germline CDR1 and CDR2 sequences are MNHNY and SVGAGI (reference sequence). After removal of 5 bases from V and 5 bases from J, the junction contained 8 bases not matched to a gene. There are 16 residues in the CDR3. CDR3 DNA: TGTGCCAGCAGTAAAACTCTAGCGGGGGGGCAAGATACGCAGTATTTT. Translated: CASSKTLAGGQDTQYF.

The chain uses TRBV5-8 and TRBJ1-4; unclear D gene. This CDR3 has 12 amino acids. Trimming removed 5 bases at V and 8 bases at J, with 10 bases between. In germline, CDR1 is SGHTS, CDR2 YDEGEE. DNA for the CDR3: TGTGCCAGCAGACTGTTAGGGGAAAAACTGTTTTTT. This translates into CASRLLGEKLFF.

This rearrangement joins TRBV19 to TRBJ2-7; D is unclear. Germline V gene data show CDR1 as LNHDA and CDR2 as SQIVND (reference sequence). The germline V and J ends were trimmed by 2 bases and 3 bases, with 11 bases remaining between them. The CDR3 length is 14 residues. DNA of the CDR3: TGTGCCAGTAGTATAAAATTTCGCAGCTACGAGCAGTACTTC. Protein product: CASSIKFRSYEQYF.

The chain's CDR3 is CASSSQTSNNEQFF. CDR3 coding DNA: TGCGCCAGCAGCTCCCAGACTAGTAACAATGAGCAGTTCTTC. The V gene is TRBV5-1, the J gene TRBJ2-1; the D gene is possibly TRBD2 (6 bases). Deletions cut 3 bases from V and 5 bases from J, with 12 bases between. Germline V gene lookup returns CDR1 SGHRS and CDR2 YFSETQ. There are 14 residues in the CDR3.

The rearrangement links TRBV5-6 to TRBJ1-2; 9 bases are a match to TRBD1. The CDR3 runs 12 residues. V trimming: 3 bases; J trimming: 8 bases; junction bases outside the gene matches: 2. The germline gives CDR1 SGHDT, CDR2 YYEEEE. The CDR3 sequence: CASSWTGAGYTF. The CDR3 DNA is TGTGCCAGCAGCTGGACAGGGGCCGGCTACACCTTC.

The chain couples TRBV5-1 to TRBJ1-4; D is undetermined. Germline CDR1 reads SGHRS; CDR2 reads YFSETQ. The length of the CDR3 is 13 residues. V was clipped by 8 bases and J by 0 bases, with 8 bases between them. CDR3 sequence reads: CASRFATNEKLFF. In nucleotides, the CDR3 is TGCGCCAGTCGTTTTGCAACTAATGAAAAACTGTTTTTT.

The table lists this clone with a few counts. The chain links TRBV6-5 to TRBJ1-2; the match to TRBD1 covers 8 bases. The germline V gene has CDR1 MNHEY and CDR2 SVGAGI. J was trimmed by 7 bases and V by 7 bases; bases with no gene match: 14. The CDR3 is 15 amino acids. CDR3 sequence reads: CASKRGDRLLGGYTF. Here the CDR3 DNA reads TGTGCCAGCAAGAGGGGGGACAGGTTGCTCGGTGGCTACACCTTC.

The genes are TRBV5-1 and TRBJ2-3; D call uncertain. The V gene lost 3 bases and the J gene lost 3 bases, with 11 bases spanning the gap. The CDR3 sequence is 14 residues long. CDR1 is SGHRS, CDR2 YFSETQ, per germline. CDR3 nucleotides: TGCGCCAGCAGCTCGGTAACCATAACAGATACGCAGTATTTT. Translation gives CASSSVTITDTQYF. The full variable domain, rest sourced from reference TRBV5-1 and TRBJ2-3, is KAGVTQTPRYLIKTRGQQVTLSCSPISGHRSVSWYQQTPGQGLQFLFEYFSETQRNKGNFPGRFSGRQFSNSRSEMNVSTLELGDSALYLCASSSVTITDTQYFGPGTRLTVL.

V and J are TRBV4-1 and TRBJ1-4; D remains unclear. Germline V CDR1 and CDR2: MGHRA, YSYEKL. The V end lost 7 bases, the J end lost 8 bases, and 17 bases lay between the germline ends. CDR3 length: 14 residues. CDR3 region: CASTFWAFGEKLFF. The CDR3 nucleotides are TGCGCCAGCACATTTTGGGCCTTTGGGGAAAAACTGTTTTTT.

The chain recombines TRBV21-1 with TRBJ1-5. TRBV21-1 is tagged as a pseudogene. This CDR3 is built from 11 residues. CDR3 bases: TGTGCCAGGGGAGCCCCAGGGCCCCAGCATTTT. This codes for CARGAPGPQHF.

This clone was observed a few times. The V and J genes are TRBV2 and TRBJ2-6, with a possible D match to TRBD2 (5 bases). Deletions cut 11 bases from V and 2 bases from J, with 10 bases between. The CDR3 sequence is 13 residues long. The germline gives CDR1 SNHLY, CDR2 FYNNEI. CDR3 amino acids: CASRETGANVLTF. CDR3 coding DNA: TGTGCCTCCCGGGAAACTGGGGCCAACGTCCTGACTTTC.